This T cell receptor (beta chain) was recovered during a study of control samples from healthy donors and cancer patients. TCRdb keeps only in-frame clones here, not all; method: immunoSEQ multiplex PCR. The sample includes over 110,000 clones, roughly nine tenths seen only once; the top ten take approximately 8.6%. This CDR3 spans 15 amino acids. V was clipped by 1 base and J by 5 bases; unmatched bases: 7. Per germline, CDR1 LGHNA and CDR2 YNFKEQ. The chain employs TRBV4-2 and TRBJ1-1; 7 bases agree with TRBD1. Specimen: blood. This TCR derives from a woman younger than 45 in good health. The CDR3 region is CASSQVRQGRTEAFF. The CDR3 DNA reads as TGTGCCAGCAGCCAAGTTCGACAGGGCAGGACTGAAGCTTTCTTT.